These 24 T cell receptor beta chains were all obtained from the same sample, sequenced in a study of control samples from healthy donors and cancer patients. The protocol was immunoSEQ multiplex PCR, while the TCRdb copy is restricted to in-frame clones and leaves out a portion. Among 150,000 to 200,000 clones, roughly nine tenths were seen once, and the ten largest hold 0.68%. The sample consisted of blood. These receptors originate from a woman aged 25 to 39 in good health.

This clone came up a few times. The chain is built from TRBV4-2 and TRBJ2-3; 12 nucleotides line up with TRBD2. This CDR3 spans 17 amino acids. CDR1 and CDR2 (germline): LGHNA, YNFKEQ. V gave up 3 bases and J gave up 7 bases; unmatched junction bases: 11. The CDR3 DNA follows: TGTGCCAGCAGCCAGGGACTGACTAGCGGGAGATGGAATACGCAGTATTTT. Translation gives CASSQGLTSGRWNTQYF.

The rearrangement joins TRBV2 to TRBJ2-7; D remains unclear. Per the germline V gene, CDR1 is SNHLY and CDR2 is FYNNEI. The V end was cut by 4 bases, the J end by 1 base, with 5 bases between. The CDR3 runs to 12 residues. The CDR3 here is CASSGLSYEQYF. CDR3 in DNA: TGTGCCAGCAGTGGCCTTTCCTACGAGCAGTACTTC.

V is TRBV28 and J is TRBJ2-1, with 9 bases lining up with TRBD1. Germline V lookup: CDR1 MDHEN, CDR2 SYDVKM. This CDR3 spans 15 amino acids. The trim removed 6 bases at V and 6 bases at J, leaving 9 bases unmatched. CDR3 nucleotides: TGTGCCAGCAGCCCCGTGGGACAGGGCGGCAATGAGCAGTTCTTC. This sequence encodes CASSPVGQGGNEQFF. The full variable domain, in which reference TRBV28 and TRBJ2-1 provide the parts outside the CDR3, is DVKVTQSSRYLVKRTGEKVFLECVQDMDHENMFWYRQDPGLGLRLIYFSYDVKMKEKGDIPEGYSVSREKKERFSLILESASTNQTSMYLCASSPVGQGGNEQFFGPGTRLTVL.

The chain recombines TRBV7-9 with TRBJ2-7, with TRBD1 identical over 9 bases. This CDR3 comprises 16 residues. Germline-derived CDR1 and CDR2 are SEHNR and FQNEAQ (reference sequence). J lost 0 bases, V lost 6 bases, and 9 bases had no gene match. The CDR3 coding sequence is TGTGCCAGCAGTCCCACAGGGGGCCATAGCTCCTACGAGCAGTACTTC. Protein: CASSPTGGHSSYEQYF. Based on the CDR3 plus reference TRBV7-9 and TRBJ2-7, the full variable domain is DTGVSQNPRHKITKRGQNVTFRCDPISEHNRLYWYRQTLGQGPEFLTYFQNEAQLEKSRLLSDRFSAERPKGSFSTLEIQRTEQGDSAMYLCASSPTGGHSSYEQYFGPGTRLTVT.

The V and J genes are TRBV15 and TRBJ1-2; no reliable D call. The CDR3 runs to 14 residues. The ends were cut back, 5 bases at V and 1 base at J, with 11 bases in the middle. CDR1 and CDR2 (germline): LNHNV, YYDKDF (reference sequence). The CDR3 DNA follows: TGTGCCACCAGCGGCAAATCGCGTAACTATGGCTACACCTTC. It translates to CATSGKSRNYGYTF.

This sequence joins TRBV30 and TRBJ1-5; tentative D call: TRBD1 (6 bases). With 3 bases removed from V and 4 bases from J, the gap between germline ends came to 13 bases. Germline V gene sequence: CDR1 GTSNPN, CDR2 SVGIG (reference sequence). This CDR3 spans 14 amino acids. CDR3 region: CAWRARGLNQPQHF. The CDR3 DNA is TGTGCCTGGAGGGCCAGGGGATTAAATCAGCCCCAGCATTTT.

The rearrangement joins TRBV2 to TRBJ2-3; TRBD1 is a possible D gene (6 bases). The ends were cut back, 3 bases at V and 1 base at J, with 14 bases in the middle. CDR1 SNHLY and CDR2 FYNNEI come from the germline V gene. The CDR3 covers 16 residues. CDR3 loop: CASSDIVAGGTDTQYF. The CDR3 bases are TGTGCCAGCAGTGATATCGTGGCAGGGGGCACAGATACGCAGTATTTT. Combining the CDR3 with reference TRBV2 and TRBJ2-3 gives the whole variable domain EPEVTQTPSHQVTQMGQEVILRCVPISNHLYFYWYRQILGQKVEFLVSFYNNEISEKSEIFDDQFSVERPDGSNFTLKIRSTKLEDSAMYFCASSDIVAGGTDTQYFGPGTRLTVL.

This clone is a singleton in its sample. This chain joins TRBV24-1 and TRBJ2-1, with TRBD2 matching over 8 bases. Germline CDR1 and CDR2: KGHDR and SFDVKD. V gave up 3 bases and J gave up 0 bases; unmatched junction bases: 3. There are 16 residues in the CDR3. CDR3 in DNA: TGTGCCACCAGTGATGCGAGCGGGAGCTCCTACAATGAGCAGTTCTTC. It encodes CATSDASGSSYNEQFF.

The chain has TRBV28 and TRBJ1-5; the D is unclear. CDR1 is MDHEN, CDR2 SYDVKM, per germline. The CDR3 extends over 14 amino acids. Trimming took off 4 bases at V and 5 bases at J, with 12 bases between the two ends. CDR3 bases: TGTGCCAGCAGTTCCCGGAACGGGCATCAGCCCCAGCATTTT. It translates to CASSSRNGHQPQHF. Full variable domain (remainder filled in from reference TRBV28 and TRBJ1-5): DVKVTQSSRYLVKRTGEKVFLECVQDMDHENMFWYRQDPGLGLRLIYFSYDVKMKEKGDIPEGYSVSREKKERFSLILESASTNQTSMYLCASSSRNGHQPQHFGDGTRLSIL.

This chain links TRBV7-3 with TRBJ1-5; 7 bases map to TRBD1. V gave up 6 bases and J gave up 6 bases; unmatched junction bases: 5. Germline V gene data show CDR1 as SGHTA and CDR2 as FQGTGA. CDR3 length: 13 amino acids. DNA for the CDR3: TGTGCCAGCAGTTTGACAGGGTCTCAGCCCCAGCATTTT. Translating it yields CASSLTGSQPQHF.

CDR3 nucleotides: TGTGCCACCAGTGCCTCGACAGTCAGAAATCAGCCCCAGCATTTT. Translated: CATSASTVRNQPQHF. The V call is TRBV24-1, the J call TRBJ1-5; maybe TRBD1 (5 bases). The V and J ends lost 5 bases and 4 bases respectively, with 14 bases between them. CDR1 and CDR2 (germline): KGHDR, SFDVKD. The CDR3 extends over 15 amino acids.

The V and J genes are TRBV28 and TRBJ2-7, with 7 bases fitting TRBD2. V shed 3 bases, J shed 2 bases, and the junction held 1 base outside the gene matches. Looked up from germline, CDR1 is MDHEN and CDR2 is SYDVKM. The CDR3 is 13 residues long. The CDR3 reads CASSFGRAYEQYF. CDR3 nucleotide sequence: TGTGCCAGCAGTTTTGGGAGGGCCTACGAGCAGTACTTC.

The chain has TRBV11-1 and TRBJ2-7; 8 nucleotides agree with TRBD2. There are 15 residues in the CDR3. With 5 bases clipped from V and 3 bases from J, the junction kept 9 bases outside the gene matches. Germline CDR1 SGHAT, CDR2 FQDESV (reference sequence). The CDR3 DNA reads as TGTGCCAGCAGCCCGTTGGCGGGAGGAGTCTACGAGCAGTACTTC. Protein product: CASSPLAGGVYEQYF.

The gene calls are TRBV28 and TRBJ1-5; 7 nucleotides agree with TRBD1. V lost 3 bases and J lost 2; bases outside the gene matches: 1. The germline gives CDR1 MDHEN, CDR2 SYDVKM. The CDR3 has 14 amino acids. For the CDR3, the DNA is TGTGCCAGCAGTTTGACAGGGCGCAATCAGCCCCAGCATTTT. As protein: CASSLTGRNQPQHF.

The chain links TRBV7-9 to TRBJ1-3; no clear D. The CDR3 has 15 amino acids. Germline values: CDR1 SEHNR, CDR2 FQNEAQ (reference sequence). The V end lost 2 bases, the J end lost 0 bases, and 8 bases lay between the germline ends. CDR3 nucleotides: TGTGCCAGCAGCTTACTCTCGAGCTCTGGAAACACCATATATTTT. This encodes CASSLLSSSGNTIYF.

The chain carries TRBV10-3 and TRBJ2-5; D is unclear. The CDR3 consists of 17 residues. V lost 3 bases and J 5 bases, leaving 22 bases between the germline ends. The V gene's germline CDR1 is ENHRY and CDR2 SYGVKD. The chain's CDR3 is CAISDETLGRGGETQYF. In DNA form, the CDR3 reads TGTGCCATCAGTGACGAAACCTTGGGTAGAGGTGGGGAGACCCAGTACTTC.

CDR3 nucleotides: TGCGCCAGCAGCAAGGAATGGGACTATGGCTACACCTTC. Translating it yields CASSKEWDYGYTF. This chain links TRBV5-1 with TRBJ1-2; D is undetermined. V lost 4 bases, J lost 3 bases, and 10 bases lay in between. Germline lookup yields CDR1 SGHRS and CDR2 YFSETQ. The length of the CDR3 is 13 residues.

The table lists this clone with a count of one. The DNA for the CDR3 is TGTGCCAGCAGCCAAGAACGGGGGAACTACAATGAGCAGTTCTTC. Its translation is CASSQERGNYNEQFF. The J gene is TRBJ2-1, the V gene TRBV4-2; tentative D call: TRBD2 (6 bases). Trimming shortened V by 0 bases and J by 3 bases, and 9 bases separated the two germline ends. The CDR3 is made up of 15 amino acids. CDR1 is LGHNA and CDR2 is YNFKEQ in the germline V gene.

The chain uses TRBV2 and TRBJ1-6; D is perhaps TRBD1 (6 bases). Germline assignment: CDR1 SNHLY and CDR2 FYNNEI. V was pared by 11 bases and J by 7 bases, with 12 bases between. The CDR3 is 12 residues long. The CDR3 bases are TGTGCCGGCACAGGGAACAATTCACCCCTCCACTTT. It translates to CAGTGNNSPLHF.

V usage is TRBV2 and J usage is TRBJ2-7; D is unclear. CDR3 length: 12 amino acids. Trimming pared 7 bases from V and 4 bases from J, leaving 11 bases between. CDR1 is SNHLY, CDR2 FYNNEI, per germline. CDR3 bases: TGTGCCAGCAACGCAGATCTTTACGAGCAGTACTTC. Translating it yields CASNADLYEQYF. The complete variable domain, with remaining parts taken from reference TRBV2 and TRBJ2-7, reads EPEVTQTPSHQVTQMGQEVILRCVPISNHLYFYWYRQILGQKVEFLVSFYNNEISEKSEIFDDQFSVERPDGSNFTLKIRSTKLEDSAMYFCASNADLYEQYFGPGTRLTVT.

V usage is TRBV28 and J usage is TRBJ1-5; TRBD1 matches 10 bases. There are 15 residues in the CDR3. J lost 3 bases, V lost 3 bases, and 2 bases had no gene match. Germline CDR1 reads MDHEN; CDR2 reads SYDVKM. The CDR3, as DNA: TGTGCCAGCAGTTTGGACAGGGGGATCAATCAGCCCCAGCATTTT. Protein: CASSLDRGINQPQHF.

V gene TRBV28 combines with J gene TRBJ2-3; 10 nucleotides line up with TRBD1. Germline-derived CDR1 and CDR2 are MDHEN and SYDVKM. The CDR3 extends over 15 amino acids. The junction had 10 bases not matched to a gene; V was cut back by 10 bases and J by 3 bases. The CDR3 protein is CATHGDRGLTDTQYF. CDR3 DNA: TGTGCCACCCACGGGGACAGGGGACTGACAGATACGCAGTATTTT.

The chain carries TRBV5-1 and TRBJ1-2; maybe TRBD1 (5 bases). In germline, CDR1 is SGHRS, CDR2 YFSETQ. The CDR3 covers 14 residues. With 1 base removed from V and 6 bases from J, the gap between germline ends came to 13 bases. This CDR3 is CASSLLQGDDGYTF. For the CDR3, the DNA is TGCGCCAGCAGCTTGTTACAAGGGGATGATGGCTACACCTTC.

The rearrangement uses TRBV7-8 and TRBJ1-2, with 12 bases aligning to TRBD1. The germline V gene has CDR1 SGHVS and CDR2 FQNEAQ. J was trimmed by 6 bases and V by 2 bases; bases with no gene match: 13. The CDR3 totals 18 residues. Written as DNA, the CDR3 is TGTGCCAGCAGCTTATGGGACAGGGGGCTTAGGGGACTAGATGGCTACACCTTC. It encodes CASSLWDRGLRGLDGYTF.